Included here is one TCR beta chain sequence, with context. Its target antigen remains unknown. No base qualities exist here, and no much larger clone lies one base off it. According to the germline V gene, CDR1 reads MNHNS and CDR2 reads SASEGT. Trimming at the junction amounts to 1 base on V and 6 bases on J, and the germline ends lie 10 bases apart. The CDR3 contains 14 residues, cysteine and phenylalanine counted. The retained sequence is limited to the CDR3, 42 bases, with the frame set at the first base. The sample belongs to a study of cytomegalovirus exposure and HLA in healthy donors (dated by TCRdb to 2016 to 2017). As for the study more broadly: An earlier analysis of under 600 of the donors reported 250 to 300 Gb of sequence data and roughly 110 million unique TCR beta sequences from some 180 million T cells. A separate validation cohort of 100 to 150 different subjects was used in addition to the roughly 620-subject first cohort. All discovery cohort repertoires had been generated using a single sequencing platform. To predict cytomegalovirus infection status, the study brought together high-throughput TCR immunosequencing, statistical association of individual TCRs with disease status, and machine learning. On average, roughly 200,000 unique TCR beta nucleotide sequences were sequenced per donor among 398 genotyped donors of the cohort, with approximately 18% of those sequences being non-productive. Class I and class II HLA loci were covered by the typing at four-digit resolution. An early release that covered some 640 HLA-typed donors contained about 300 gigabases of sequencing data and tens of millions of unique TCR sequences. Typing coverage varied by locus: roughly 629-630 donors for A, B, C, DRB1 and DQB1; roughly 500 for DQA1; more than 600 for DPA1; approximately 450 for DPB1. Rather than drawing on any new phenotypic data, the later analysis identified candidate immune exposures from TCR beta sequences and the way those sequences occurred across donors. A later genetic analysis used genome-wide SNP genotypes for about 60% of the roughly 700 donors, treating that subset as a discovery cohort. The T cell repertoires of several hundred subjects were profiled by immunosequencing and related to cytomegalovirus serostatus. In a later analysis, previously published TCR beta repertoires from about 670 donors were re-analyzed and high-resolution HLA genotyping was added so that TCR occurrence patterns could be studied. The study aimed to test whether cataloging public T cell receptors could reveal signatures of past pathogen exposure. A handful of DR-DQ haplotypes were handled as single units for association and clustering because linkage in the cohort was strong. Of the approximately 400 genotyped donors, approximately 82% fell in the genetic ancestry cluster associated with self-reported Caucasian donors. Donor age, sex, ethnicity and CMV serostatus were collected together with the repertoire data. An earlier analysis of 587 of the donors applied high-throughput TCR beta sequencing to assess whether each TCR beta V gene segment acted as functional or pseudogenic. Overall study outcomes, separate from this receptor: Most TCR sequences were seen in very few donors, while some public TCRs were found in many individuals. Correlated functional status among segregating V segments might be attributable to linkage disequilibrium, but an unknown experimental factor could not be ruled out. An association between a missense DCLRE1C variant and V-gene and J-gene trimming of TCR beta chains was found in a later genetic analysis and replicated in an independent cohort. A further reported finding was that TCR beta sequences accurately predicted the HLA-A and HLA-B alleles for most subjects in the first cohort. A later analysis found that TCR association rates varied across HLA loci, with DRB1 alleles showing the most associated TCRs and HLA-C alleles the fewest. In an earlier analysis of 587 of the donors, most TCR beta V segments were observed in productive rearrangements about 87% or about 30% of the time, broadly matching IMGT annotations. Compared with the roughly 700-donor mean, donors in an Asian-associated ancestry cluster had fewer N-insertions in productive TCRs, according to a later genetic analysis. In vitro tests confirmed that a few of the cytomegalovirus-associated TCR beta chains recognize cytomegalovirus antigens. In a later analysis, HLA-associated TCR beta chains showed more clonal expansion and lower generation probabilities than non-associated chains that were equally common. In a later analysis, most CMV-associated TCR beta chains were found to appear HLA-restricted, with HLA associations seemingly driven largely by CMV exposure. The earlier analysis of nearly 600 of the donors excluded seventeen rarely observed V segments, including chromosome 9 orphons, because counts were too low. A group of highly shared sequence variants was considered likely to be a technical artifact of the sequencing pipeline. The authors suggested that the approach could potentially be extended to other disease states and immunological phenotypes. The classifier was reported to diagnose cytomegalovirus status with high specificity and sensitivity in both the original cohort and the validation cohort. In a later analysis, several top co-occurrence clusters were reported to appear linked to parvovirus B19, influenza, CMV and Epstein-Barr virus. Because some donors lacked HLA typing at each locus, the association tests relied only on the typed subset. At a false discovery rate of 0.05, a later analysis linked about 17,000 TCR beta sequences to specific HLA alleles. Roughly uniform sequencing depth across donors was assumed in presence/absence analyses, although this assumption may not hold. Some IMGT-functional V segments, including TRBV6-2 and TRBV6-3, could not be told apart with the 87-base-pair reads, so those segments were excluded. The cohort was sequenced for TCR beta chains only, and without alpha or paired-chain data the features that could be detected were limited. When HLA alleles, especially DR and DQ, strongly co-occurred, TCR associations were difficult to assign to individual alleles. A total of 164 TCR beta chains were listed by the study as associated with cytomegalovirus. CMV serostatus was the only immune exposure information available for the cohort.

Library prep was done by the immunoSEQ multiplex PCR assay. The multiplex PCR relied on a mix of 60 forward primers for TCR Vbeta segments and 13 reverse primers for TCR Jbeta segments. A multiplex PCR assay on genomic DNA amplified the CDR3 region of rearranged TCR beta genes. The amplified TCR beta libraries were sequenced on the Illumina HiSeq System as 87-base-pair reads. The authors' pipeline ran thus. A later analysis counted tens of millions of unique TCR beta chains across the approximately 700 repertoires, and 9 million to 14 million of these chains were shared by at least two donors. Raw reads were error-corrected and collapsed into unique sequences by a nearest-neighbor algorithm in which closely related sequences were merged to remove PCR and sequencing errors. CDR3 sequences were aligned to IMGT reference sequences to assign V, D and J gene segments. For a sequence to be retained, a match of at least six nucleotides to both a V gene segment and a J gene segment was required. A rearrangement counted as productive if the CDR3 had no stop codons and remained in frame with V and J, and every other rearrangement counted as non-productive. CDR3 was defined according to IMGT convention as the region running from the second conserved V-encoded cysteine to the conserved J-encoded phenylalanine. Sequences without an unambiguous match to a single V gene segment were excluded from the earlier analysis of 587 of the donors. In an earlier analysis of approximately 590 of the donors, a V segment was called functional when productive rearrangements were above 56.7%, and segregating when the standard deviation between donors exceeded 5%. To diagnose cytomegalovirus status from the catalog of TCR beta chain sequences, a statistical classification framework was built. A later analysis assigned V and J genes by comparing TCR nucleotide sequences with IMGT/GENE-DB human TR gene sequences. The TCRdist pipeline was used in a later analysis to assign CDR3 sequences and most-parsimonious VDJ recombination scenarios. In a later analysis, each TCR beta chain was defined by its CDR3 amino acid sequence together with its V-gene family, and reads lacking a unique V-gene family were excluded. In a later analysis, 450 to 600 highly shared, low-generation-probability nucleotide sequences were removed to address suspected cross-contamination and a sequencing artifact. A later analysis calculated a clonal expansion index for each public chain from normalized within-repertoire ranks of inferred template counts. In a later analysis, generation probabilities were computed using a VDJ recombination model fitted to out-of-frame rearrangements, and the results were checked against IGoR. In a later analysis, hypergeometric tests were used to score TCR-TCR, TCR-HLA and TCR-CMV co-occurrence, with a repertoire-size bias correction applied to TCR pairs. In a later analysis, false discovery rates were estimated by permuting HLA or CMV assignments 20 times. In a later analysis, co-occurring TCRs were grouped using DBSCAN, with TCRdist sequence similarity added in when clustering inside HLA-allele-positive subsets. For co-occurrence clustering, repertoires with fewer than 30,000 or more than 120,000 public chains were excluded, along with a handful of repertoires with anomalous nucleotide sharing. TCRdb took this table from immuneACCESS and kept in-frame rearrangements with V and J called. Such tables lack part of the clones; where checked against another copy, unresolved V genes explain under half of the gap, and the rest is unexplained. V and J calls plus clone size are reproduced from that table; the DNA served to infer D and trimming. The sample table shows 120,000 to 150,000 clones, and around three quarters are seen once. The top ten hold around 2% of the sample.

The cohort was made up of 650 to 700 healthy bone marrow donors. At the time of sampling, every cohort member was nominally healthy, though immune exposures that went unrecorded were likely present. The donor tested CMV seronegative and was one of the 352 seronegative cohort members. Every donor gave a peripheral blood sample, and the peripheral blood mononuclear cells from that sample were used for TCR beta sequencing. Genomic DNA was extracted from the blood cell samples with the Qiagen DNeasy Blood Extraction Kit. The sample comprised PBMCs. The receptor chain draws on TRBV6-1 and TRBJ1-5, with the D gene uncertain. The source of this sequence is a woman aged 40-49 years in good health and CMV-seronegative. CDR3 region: CASSEVSEIQPQHF. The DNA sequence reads TGTGCCAGCAGTGAAGTGAGTGAGATTCAGCCCCAGCATTTT.